A selection of T cell receptor beta chains follows, all from one sample in a study of CD8+ T cells in alopecia areata. Profiling relied on immunoSEQ multiplex PCR, and the TCRdb table lists in-frame clones only, not all of them. Of about 290,000 clones listed, about 62% were seen once; the top ten hold under 2%. Here the sequenced sample was CD4+ T cells sorted from blood, taken at week 24, from a patient treated with tofacitinib. These receptors originate from a human donor with alopecia areata. CDR3s include the opening cysteine and the closing phenylalanine or tryptophan. A D gene is named only where the DNA matches it firmly. Clone size is given for some rows only: seen once, a few or many times, or a class if the clone is expanded.

TRBJ1-2	many	TRBV28	TRBD1	TGTGCCAGCAGTTGGACAGGGGGCCATGGCTACACCTTC	CASSWTGGHGYTF
TRBJ1-1	few	TRBV30	-	TGTGCCTGGAGACTGAAGGCTGAAGCTTTCTTT	CAWRLKAEAFF
TRBJ2-5	-	TRBV30	-	TGTGCCTGGAGTCCGACGGTTCGGGAGACCCAGTACTTC	CAWSPTVRETQYF
TRBJ1-2	few	TRBV6-1	TRBD1	TGTGCCAGCAGTGTGGACAGGGACGACTATGGCTACACCTTC	CASSVDRDDYGYTF
TRBJ1-2	-	TRBV4-1	-	TGCGCCAGCAGGAGAGACTATGGCTACACCTTC	CASRRDYGYTF
TRBJ2-5	-	TRBV30	-	TGTGCCTGGAGTGAGACGCAGCAAGAGACCCAGTACTTC	CAWSETQQETQYF
TRBJ1-6	-	TRBV4-1	-	TGCGCCAGCAGCCAAGGGCGAGCGCGGGGAGATTCACCCCTCCACTTT	CASSQGRARGDSPLHF
TRBJ1-1	-	TRBV4-3	-	TGCGCCAGCAGCCAAGATGAGGGACAGAACACTGAAGCTTTCTTT	CASSQDEGQNTEAFF
TRBJ1-2	few	TRBV2	-	TGTGCCAGCAGTGATTCCGGGGCCTCAGCTAACTATGGCTACACCTTC	CASSDSGASANYGYTF
TRBJ2-1	few	TRBV7-2	-	TGTGCCAGCAGCTTGAGCTCCTACAATGAGCAGTTCTTC	CASSLSSYNEQFF
TRBJ1-5	-	TRBV7-8	TRBD1	TGTGCCAGCAAGCGGGACAGGTTAAACCCGAGCAATCAGCCCCAGCATTTT	CASKRDRLNPSNQPQHF
TRBJ1-2	-	TRBV30	-	TGTGCCTGTGCAGGGGAGTTCTATGGCTACACCTTC	CACAGEFYGYTF
TRBJ2-1	-	TRBV7-9	-	TGTGCCAGCAGCTTACCGGGACTTCTCGAGCAGTTCTTC	CASSLPGLLEQFF
TRBJ2-3	once	TRBV30	-	TGTGCCTGGGTCCCTTCCCACACAGATACGCAGTATTTT	CAWVPSHTDTQYF
TRBJ1-2	-	TRBV7-2	TRBD1	TGTGCCAGCAGCACACGACAGGGGTCTAGCTATGGCTACACCTTC	CASSTRQGSSYGYTF